The present T cell receptor beta chain was sequenced within a study of blood T cell repertoires in COVID-19. Study at large: The study drew acute and convalescent COVID-19 samples from the United States, Italy and Spain. Nucleic acid was either cDNA or gDNA, and it came from T cells, B-cell-depleted T cells, or PBMCs.

Source study methods: Researchers report that nucleated cell counts were estimated from reference gene primer amplification. Repertoires were generated with immunoSEQ multiplex PCR, while TCRdb's copy carries only in-frame clones and drops some. V and J calls plus clone size are reproduced from that table; the DNA served to infer D and trimming. The table includes about 230,000 clones, over 80% detected once. The CDR3 runs 15 residues. Germline V gene data show CDR1 as SNHLY and CDR2 as FYNNEI. V shed 5 bases, J shed 3 bases, and the junction held 5 bases outside the gene matches. The rearrangement uses TRBV2 and TRBJ1-5, with TRBD1 matching over 9 bases. This receptor was obtained from a woman in her 70s with active or convalescent COVID-19. The material sequenced was peripheral blood. For the CDR3, the DNA is TGTGCCAGCAGTCGGGACAGGGTCACCAATCAGCCCCAGCATTTT. This sequence encodes CASSRDRVTNQPQHF. Looking up the rest from reference TRBV2 and TRBJ1-5 gives the full variable domain: EPEVTQTPSHQVTQMGQEVILRCVPISNHLYFYWYRQILGQKVEFLVSFYNNEISEKSEIFDDQFSVERPDGSNFTLKIRSTKLEDSAMYFCASSRDRVTNQPQHFGDGTRLSIL.